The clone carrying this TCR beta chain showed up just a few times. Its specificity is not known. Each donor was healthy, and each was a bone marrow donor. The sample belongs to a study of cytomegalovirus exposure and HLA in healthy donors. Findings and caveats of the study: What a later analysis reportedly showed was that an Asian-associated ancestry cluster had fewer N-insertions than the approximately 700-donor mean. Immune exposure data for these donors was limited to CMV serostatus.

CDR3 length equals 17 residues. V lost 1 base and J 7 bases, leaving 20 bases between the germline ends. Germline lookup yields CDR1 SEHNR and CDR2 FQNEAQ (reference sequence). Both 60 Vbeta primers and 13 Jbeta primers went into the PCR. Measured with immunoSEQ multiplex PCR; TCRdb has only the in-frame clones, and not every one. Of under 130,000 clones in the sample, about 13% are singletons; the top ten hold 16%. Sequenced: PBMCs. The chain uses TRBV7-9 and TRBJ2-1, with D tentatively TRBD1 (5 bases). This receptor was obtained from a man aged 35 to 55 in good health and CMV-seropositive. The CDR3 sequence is CASSLERGVDLVNEQFF. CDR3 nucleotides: TGTGCCAGCAGCTTAGAAAGGGGTGTGGATCTGGTAAATGAGCAGTTCTTC. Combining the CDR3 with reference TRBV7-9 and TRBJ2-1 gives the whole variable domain DTGVSQNPRHKITKRGQNVTFRCDPISEHNRLYWYRQTLGQGPEFLTYFQNEAQLEKSRLLSDRFSAERPKGSFSTLEIQRTEQGDSAMYLCASSLERGVDLVNEQFFGPGTRLTVL.